The 23 T cell receptor beta chains given below trace back to one sample, sequenced in a study of blood T cell repertoires in COVID-19. Some clones are missing from TCRdb's copy, which holds only in-frame ones; the method was immunoSEQ multiplex PCR. The table includes 230,000 or so clones, 84% detected once. Sample: peripheral blood. The receptors here all came from a woman aged 40 to 50 who had recovered from COVID-19.

V gene TRBV5-1 combines with J gene TRBJ2-7, with 9 bases lining up with TRBD1. There are 13 residues in the CDR3. CDR1 and CDR2 (germline): SGHRS, YFSETQ. Trimming took 3 bases from V and 5 from J; bases not matched to a gene: 3. CDR3 nucleotide sequence: TGCGCCAGCAGCTCCGGGACAGGGAACGAGCAGTACTTC. It codes for CASSSGTGNEQYF.

The V gene is TRBV19, the J gene TRBJ1-5; D remains ambiguous. Trimming stripped 9 bases from V and 6 bases from J, with 15 bases between. This CDR3 region has 13 residues. Germline CDR1 LNHDA, CDR2 SQIVND (reference sequence). CDR3 coding DNA: TGTGCCAGCACTTTCCTGGGAGGTCAGCCCCAGCATTTT. Protein: CASTFLGGQPQHF.

The chain has TRBV15 and TRBJ2-2; D might be TRBD2 (6 bases). Trimming took 6 bases from V and 5 from J, leaving 16 bases between them. CDR1 LNHNV and CDR2 YYDKDF come from the germline V gene (reference sequence). The CDR3 contains 15 residues. The CDR3 protein is CATREGRVVTGELFF. The CDR3 nucleotides read TGTGCCACCAGGGAGGGTCGGGTGGTAACCGGGGAGCTGTTTTTT.

The chain combines TRBV19 with TRBJ1-1; 9 bases match TRBD1. The CDR3 spans 13 residues. The V and J ends lost 4 bases and 7 bases, in that order; junction bases with no gene match: 4. Germline V gene data show CDR1 as LNHDA and CDR2 as SQIVND (reference sequence). This CDR3 reads CASSKQGAVEAFF. DNA of the CDR3: TGTGCCAGTAGTAAACAGGGGGCTGTTGAAGCTTTCTTT.

The chain carries TRBV18 and TRBJ1-1; TRBD1 matches 7 bases. The CDR3 has 14 residues. In germline, CDR1 is KGHSH, CDR2 LQKENI. The V and J ends lost 6 bases and 1 base, in that order; junction bases with no gene match: 5. CDR3 sequence (DNA): TGTGCCAGCTCCTTTGACAGGGAGAACACTGAAGCTTTCTTT. Translating gives CASSFDRENTEAFF. Drawing the rest from reference TRBV18 and TRBJ1-1, the complete variable domain is NAGVMQNPRHLVRRRGQEARLRCSPMKGHSHVYWYRQLPEEGLKFMVYLQKENIIDESGMPKERFSAEFPKEGPSILRIQQVVRGDSAAYFCASSFDRENTEAFFGQGTRLTVV.

The rearrangement uses TRBV9 and TRBJ2-5, with TRBD2 matching 14 bases. V lost 3 bases to trimming and J lost 4 bases; unmatched junction nucleotides: 5. Germline-derived CDR1 and CDR2 are SGDLS and YYNGEE. CDR3 size: 16 residues. The CDR3 loop reads CASSAGLAGGRETQYF. CDR3 DNA: TGTGCCAGCAGCGCTGGACTAGCGGGAGGTCGAGAGACCCAGTACTTC.

J is TRBJ1-2 and V is TRBV14, with D unclear. The CDR3 has 13 amino acids. CDR1 and CDR2 (germline): SGHDN, FVKESK. V shed 0 bases and J shed 14 bases, with 16 bases lying between them. CDR3 in DNA: TGTGCCAGCAGCCAAGATATGCGAGACACCTTGACCTTC. Amino acids: CASSQDMRDTLTF.

The rearrangement joins TRBV4-3 to TRBJ2-7, with D perhaps TRBD2 (5 bases). Germline values: CDR1 LGHNA, CDR2 YSLEER. The CDR3 loop spans 14 amino acids. V was shortened by 0 bases and J by 6 bases, with 12 bases between the two germline ends. CDR3 sequence: CASSQDRTQPEQYF. The CDR3 DNA reads as TGCGCCAGCAGCCAAGATCGGACTCAGCCCGAGCAGTACTTC.

This rearrangement joins TRBV4-3 to TRBJ2-1; D perhaps matches TRBD2 (6 bases). Germline loops: CDR1 LGHNA, CDR2 YSLEER. V lost 4 bases and J lost 2, with 15 bases in between. The CDR3 extends over 16 amino acids. CDR3 DNA sequence: TGCGCCAGCAGCCGCACGGAGGGCCGGCCCTACAATGAGCAGTTCTTC. The encoded protein is CASSRTEGRPYNEQFF.

The chain employs TRBV9 and TRBJ2-5, with 11 positions matching TRBD2. V was clipped by 0 bases and J by 5 bases; unmatched bases: 9. CDR1 is SGDLS, CDR2 YYNGEE, per germline. The CDR3 has 17 amino acids. The CDR3 loop is CASSVGLTSGAEETQYF. CDR3 nucleotide sequence: TGTGCCAGCAGCGTAGGCTTGACTAGCGGGGCCGAGGAGACCCAGTACTTC.

The chain links TRBV6-5 to TRBJ1-1; 7 bases line up with TRBD1. CDR1 and CDR2 from the germline V gene are MNHEY and SVGAGI. CDR3 length: 16 amino acids. Germline trimming cut 0 bases from V and 2 bases from J; bases unmatched to any gene: 6. The CDR3, as DNA: TGTGCCAGCAGTTACTCGACTAAGGGGGCAAACACTGAAGCTTTCTTT. Translation: CASSYSTKGANTEAFF.

The chain uses TRBV6-4 and TRBJ1-3; weak D call: TRBD1 (6 bases). CDR3 length: 16 residues. V dropped 0 bases and J dropped 0 bases, with 9 bases sitting between them. Germline assignment: CDR1 MRHNA and CDR2 SNTAGT. The CDR3 here is CASSDSRQDSGNTIYF. Here the CDR3 DNA reads TGTGCCAGCAGTGACTCGAGACAGGACTCTGGAAACACCATATATTTT.

The gene calls are TRBV7-9 and TRBJ1-2; D gene uncertain. Trimming took 5 bases from V and 4 from J, leaving 17 bases between them. CDR3 length: 15 amino acids. Germline values: CDR1 SEHNR, CDR2 FQNEAQ (reference sequence). This chain's CDR3 is CASSPTEQLTYGYTF. The DNA for the CDR3 is TGTGCCAGCAGCCCGACGGAACAGCTGACCTATGGCTACACCTTC.

The chain has TRBV9 and TRBJ2-1; D unresolved. From germline, CDR1 is SGDLS and CDR2 YYNGEE. V shed 0 bases and J shed 7 bases, with 14 bases lying between them. This CDR3 comprises 15 residues. The CDR3 sequence: CASSVASARSNEQFF. CDR3 nucleotide sequence: TGTGCCAGCAGCGTAGCCAGCGCAAGATCGAATGAGCAGTTCTTC.

This clone has a single count. The chain links TRBV4-3 to TRBJ1-1; TRBD1 matches at 8 bases. Germline CDR1 reads LGHNA; CDR2 reads YSLEER. There are 16 residues in the CDR3. The junction had 8 bases not matched to a gene; V was cut back by 4 bases and J by 1 base. The CDR3 bases are TGCGCCAGCAGCCCCGGGACAGGCCATCCGAACACTGAAGCTTTCTTT. Protein sequence: CASSPGTGHPNTEAFF.

This chain links TRBV7-8 with TRBJ2-4; TRBD2 might be the D (5 bases). Trimming stripped 2 bases from V and 0 bases from J, with 14 bases between. Germline V gene sequence: CDR1 SGHVS, CDR2 FQNEAQ. There are 17 residues in the CDR3. CDR3 DNA: TGTGCCAGCAGCTTAATTGAGGGTTGGTTAGCCAAAAACATTCAGTACTTC. It is translated as CASSLIEGWLAKNIQYF. The full variable domain, in which reference TRBV7-8 and TRBJ2-4 provide the parts outside the CDR3, is GAGVSQSPRYKVAKRGQDVALRCDPISGHVSLFWYQQALGQGPEFLTYFQNEAQLDKSGLPSDRFFAERPEGSVSTLKIQRTQQEDSAVYLCASSLIEGWLAKNIQYFGAGTRLSVL.

The chain links TRBV3-1 (or the pseudogene TRBV3-2) to TRBJ1-1; D not resolved. Looked up from germline, CDR1 is LGHDT and CDR2 is YNNKEL (reference sequence). The CDR3 totals 15 residues. Trimming cost V 1 base and J 5 bases, with 14 bases left between them. CDR3 region: CASSQGTPGSTEAFF. For the CDR3, the DNA is TGTGCCAGCAGCCAAGGGACTCCAGGCAGTACTGAAGCTTTCTTT.

This clone appeared a few times. V gene TRBV10-2 combines with J gene TRBJ1-5; possible D gene TRBD1, 6 bases. V lost 3 bases and J 2 bases, leaving 8 bases between the germline ends. CDR1 is WSHSY, CDR2 SAAADI, per germline. The CDR3 is 14 amino acids. CDR3 in amino acids: CASSDRGRNQPQHF. DNA of the CDR3: TGCGCCAGCAGTGACAGGGGTCGCAATCAGCCCCAGCATTTT.

The V call is TRBV5-1, the J call TRBJ2-3; D is possibly TRBD2 (6 bases). CDR3 size: 14 residues. V lost 3 bases, J lost 2 bases, and 10 bases lay in between. CDR1 and CDR2 from the germline V gene are SGHRS and YFSETQ. The CDR3 sequence is CASSWGEFTDTQYF. The CDR3 region has the DNA TGCGCCAGCAGCTGGGGGGAGTTCACAGATACGCAGTATTTT.

This sequence joins TRBV10-1 and TRBJ2-3, with TRBD2 identical over 7 bases. The CDR3 has 15 residues. V lost 2 bases and J lost 1; bases outside the gene matches: 3. Germline V gene data show CDR1 as WNHNN and CDR2 as SYGVQD (reference sequence). The CDR3, as DNA: TGCGCCAGCAGTGAGGTGGGGGGGGGCACAGATACGCAGTATTTT. Translation: CASSEVGGGTDTQYF.

This sequence joins TRBV10-1 and TRBJ1-2; 10 positions agree with TRBD1. The CDR3 runs to 14 residues. After removal of 2 bases from V and 8 bases from J, the junction contained 5 bases not matched to a gene. The germline gives CDR1 WNHNN, CDR2 SYGVQD (reference sequence). The CDR3 DNA is TGCGCCAGCAGTGAGCCGGGACAGGGGCTAGGCTACACCTTC. This codes for CASSEPGQGLGYTF.

The CDR3 loop reads CASSYLQGTEAFF. The CDR3 bases are TGTGCCAGCAGTTACTTGCAGGGCACTGAAGCTTTCTTT. The chain carries TRBV6-2 or TRBV6-3 and TRBJ1-1, with D perhaps matching TRBD1 (5 bases). This CDR3 contains 13 residues. Trimming shortened V by 1 base and J by 4 bases, and 7 bases separated the two germline ends. Germline V gene lookup returns CDR1 MNHEY and CDR2 SVGEGT.

The chain combines TRBV28 with TRBJ1-2; 7 bases agree with TRBD1. V gave up 7 bases and J gave up 3 bases; unmatched junction bases: 11. CDR1 MDHEN and CDR2 SYDVKM come from the germline V gene. The CDR3 runs 15 residues. CDR3 sequence: CASNQGAGQHYGYTF. The CDR3 DNA reads as TGTGCCAGCAACCAAGGGGCGGGACAGCACTATGGCTACACCTTC.